The entry below gives a single T cell receptor (beta chain) sequence along with its context. The target antigen is unknown. The data originate from a study of cytomegalovirus exposure and HLA in healthy donors. The wider study: Earlier results showed roughly 110 million unique TCR beta sequences derived from roughly 190 million T cells.

Germline V gives CDR1 SGHDN, CDR2 FVKESK. V shed 3 bases and J 10 bases; nucleotides not matched to a gene: 3. The CDR3 sequence is 13 residues long. 13 Jbeta primers and 60 Vbeta primers were used for the PCR. In the source study's methods: Approximately 72 million unique TCR beta chains, roughly 11 million of them shared, were counted by a later analysis. Data came from immunoSEQ multiplex PCR; TCRdb stores just in-frame clones and leaves some out. That table gives V, J and clone size, and the DNA gave D and trimming. Of about 130,000 clones detected, roughly 88% appear once; the ten largest clones hold 2% to 3%. Overall study results and limits: Roughly uniform sequencing depth across donors was assumed, possibly incorrectly.

The rearrangement links TRBV14 to TRBJ1-4, with 9 bases aligning to TRBD1. This sequence was found in a man aged 45-65 years in good health and CMV-seronegative. Sequencing input: PBMCs. CDR3 amino acids: CASSQTGGPKLFF. In DNA, the CDR3 is TGTGCCAGCAGCCAGACAGGGGGTCCAAAACTGTTTTTT.